A selection of T cell receptor beta chains follows, all from one sample in a study of molecular identifiers for immune sequencing clone quantification. TCRdb passed the PCR reads through MiXCR, listing each CDR3 protein once. This sample yields roughly 10,000 distinct CDR3 sequences, of which about 15% are seen a single time; roughly 1.5% belongs to the top ten. The source material was naive CD8+ T cells from blood, with Jurkat cell RNA spiked in. All receptors come from a human donor in good health. Some libraries in this study had Jurkat cell RNA spiked in. Each CDR3 is given with its conserved first and last residue. Each record gives: V gene, J gene, CDR3 protein.

>TRBV12-3/TRBV12-4|TRBJ2-3
CASTQRTSGGTDTQYF
>TRBV6-5|TRBJ1-5
CASSLTGYNQPQHF
>TRBV19|TRBJ2-1
CASSIGIYNEQFF
>TRBV19|TRBJ2-1
CASSILWGNNEQFF
>TRBV30|TRBJ2-4
CAWRRPGLAALRNIQYF
>TRBV7-9|TRBJ2-7
CASSPPSSYEQYF
>TRBV27|TRBJ1-5
CASSLGGGDYQPQHF
>TRBV20-1|TRBJ2-7
CSASLVSGLSYEQYF
>TRBV7-9|TRBJ2-2
CASSLASGDTGELFF
>TRBV4-1|TRBJ1-1
CASSQWGWDTEAFF
>TRBV6-2/TRBV6-3|TRBJ2-7
CASSPGGGYEQYF
>TRBV10-3|TRBJ2-3
CAISVSGGPTDTQYF
>TRBV29-1|TRBJ2-3
CSAPLPGADTDTQYF
>TRBV5-6|TRBJ1-3
CASSFWASGNTIYF
>TRBV4-3|TRBJ2-3
CASSQVGLGTDTQYF
>TRBV6-2/TRBV6-3|TRBJ2-7
CASTGGLAVYEQYF
>TRBV2|TRBJ2-3
CASSELGTGSDTQYF
>TRBV7-9|TRBJ1-3
CASSSNPSPADSGNTIYF
>TRBV4-3|TRBJ1-2
CASSQDPVASARGYTF
>TRBV28|TRBJ1-5
CASSLTPGEGGQPQHF
>TRBV7-2|TRBJ1-1
CASSLGQLNTEAFF
>TRBV5-1|TRBJ1-2
CASSLEVTGQGDYGYTF
>TRBV30|TRBJ2-2
CASSGLGVTGELFF
>TRBV7-2|TRBJ2-1
CASSSFSGPTYNEQFF
>TRBV5-6|TRBJ1-1
CASSGQARTEAFF
>TRBV2|TRBJ2-1
CALLEFAANEQFF
>TRBV10-2|TRBJ1-1
CASTDYTEAFF
>TRBV19|TRBJ1-5
CASSPLTRGRQPQHF
>TRBV20-1|TRBJ2-1
CSARAVGRGLEQFF
>TRBV3-1|TRBJ2-7
CASSPGGYYEQYF
>TRBV20-1|TRBJ2-7
CSAGDGRGTYEQYF
>TRBV11-2|TRBJ2-7
CASSTRGLEQYF
>TRBV28|TRBJ1-6
CASSSLGMPLGNSPLHF
>TRBV7-6|TRBJ2-3
CASSEWAGTDTDTQYF
>TRBV11-2|TRBJ2-1
CASSLSGGAYNEQFF
>TRBV5-6|TRBJ2-3
CASSLVRVKDTDTQYF
>TRBV30|TRBJ1-2
CAWSRDRDLNGCPF
>TRBV13|TRBJ2-7
CASSSIQGARVEQYF
>TRBV7-6|TRBJ1-1
CASSLEAGETEAFF
>TRBV7-2|TRBJ1-1
CASSLGWQENPEAFF
>TRBV7-7|TRBJ2-2
CASSPGFGNTGELFF
>TRBV12-5|TRBJ2-5
CASGFAIEETQYF
>TRBV27|TRBJ2-3
CASRNRRTTDTQYF
>TRBV27|TRBJ2-3
CASSLRGGDTQYF
>TRBV7-9|TRBJ2-2
CASSPGGGRWTGELFF
>TRBV18|TRBJ1-1
CASSPTGGGYTEAFF
>TRBV30|TRBJ2-3
CAWTVDSADTQYF
>TRBV28|TRBJ2-7
CASSLGRGDYEQYF
>TRBV5-4|TRBJ2-5
CASSSDWQETQYF
>TRBV30|TRBJ1-3
CAWSGGTAGNTIYF
>TRBV7-9|TRBJ2-7
CASSSTGGEQYF
>TRBV30|TRBJ1-4
CAWSTGQLSNEKLFF
>TRBV4-3|TRBJ2-1
CASSQDSGAPYNEQFF
>TRBV30|TRBJ2-7
CAWGQGSYEQYF
>TRBV7-9|TRBJ2-3
CASSSTTRVSSTDTQYF
>TRBV4-1|TRBJ2-7
CASSQGHVRGEQYF
>TRBV6-2/TRBV6-3|TRBJ2-1
CASTKTMGAFSSYNEQFF
>TRBV12-5|TRBJ2-5
CASGLAGGLEALETQYF
>TRBV28|TRBJ2-5
CASSLGAGGSETQYF
>TRBV4-1|TRBJ2-1
CASSQDRASSYNEQFF